Each of the 17 T cell receptor beta chains below was sequenced from the same sample in a study of tumor-infiltrating lymphocytes in primary liver carcinoma. Blood RNA was derived from unsorted whole blood, and germline DNA was extracted too. Synthesis of TCR beta cDNA was carried out from 500 ng total RNA with a constant-region primer. Three rounds of nested multiplex PCR with slightly modified ARM-PCR produced TCR beta libraries. The two initial PCR rounds, 9 to 11 cycles each, used TRBV1-TRBV30 forward and C-beta reverse primers. TCRdb re-analysed the multiplex PCR reads in MiXCR, keeping a single row per CDR3 protein. The sample consists of about 200,000 distinct CDR3 sequences, 65% of them appearing once. The specimen sequenced was peripheral blood. Receptor source: a woman aged 55-70 years with primary liver carcinoma and hepatitis B virus infection.

This clonotype appeared a single time. This chain joins TRBV20-1 and TRBJ2-4; 7 positions agree with TRBD2. Germline CDR1 reads DFQATT; CDR2 reads SNEGSKA (reference sequence). J lost 2 bases, V lost 5 bases, and 6 bases had no gene match. The CDR3 totals 14 residues. CDR3 DNA sequence: TGCAGTGCTTATCCGCGGGAGCCCAAAAACATTCAGTACTTC. Translating gives CSAYPREPKNIQYF.

Only a few counts were recorded for this clonotype. The chain combines TRBV6-1 with TRBJ2-7; TRBD2 might be the D (5 bases). CDR3 size: 13 residues. Germline CDR1 reads MNHNS; CDR2 reads SASEGT. V lost 8 bases to trimming and J lost 6 bases, with 17 bases between them. The CDR3 nucleotides read TGTGCCAGCCGCCTGATTGGTGGGAGCGAGCAGTACTTC. Residues: CASRLIGGSEQYF.

The chain employs TRBV6-1 and TRBJ1-2; D possibly corresponds to TRBD1 (5 bases). Germline lookup yields CDR1 MNHNS and CDR2 SASEGT. Trimming took off 3 bases at V and 6 bases at J, with 26 bases between the two ends. This CDR3 is built from 18 residues. CDR3 DNA: TGTGCCAGCAGTGACCACCTTCGGAGGGGAAGTAGTAAGGATGGCTACACCTTC. It codes for CASSDHLRRGSSKDGYTF.

This clonotype was seen once. J is TRBJ2-1 and V is TRBV29-1; 9 positions match TRBD2. The CDR3 consists of 16 residues. V lost 5 bases, J lost 3 bases, and 11 bases stayed unmatched. The V gene's germline CDR1 is SQVTM and CDR2 ANQGSEA. For the CDR3, the DNA is TGCAGCGTTCGGATCCTCTCTAGCGGGAACTACAATGAGCAGTTCTTC. This codes for CSVRILSSGNYNEQFF.

Details on this clonotype: This clone may be a read error of a much larger clone one base away. This chain connects TRBV5-4 to TRBJ2-1, with 9 bases matching TRBD2. From germline, CDR1 is SGHNT and CDR2 YYREEE (reference sequence). This CDR3 has 15 residues. DNA for the CDR3: TGTGCCAGCAGCCCACGTGGCGGGAGGGCAAATGGGCAGTTCTTC. This sequence encodes CASSPRGGRANGQFF.

This clonotype was seen a single time. Germline and junction disagree at one end, which may indicate a read error. The chain combines TRBV28 with TRBJ2-2; D may match TRBD1 or TRBD2 (6 bases each). Per the germline V gene, CDR1 is MDHEN and CDR2 is SYDVKM. The CDR3 extends over 14 amino acids. The CDR3 region has the DNA TGTGCCAGCACGGGGGCATTGGGGACCGGGGAGCCGTTTTTT. Translating it yields CASTGALGTGEPFF.

The V gene is TRBV7-9, the J gene TRBJ2-2; D is ambiguous. V lost 6 bases and J lost 4, with 3 bases in between. The germline V gene has CDR1 SEHNR and CDR2 FQNEAQ (reference sequence). The CDR3 has 11 residues. The CDR3 coding sequence is TGTGCCAGCAGTTTCACCGGGGAGCTGTTTTTT. This translates into CASSFTGELFF.

Concerning this clonotype itself: A read error may be the cause here, since a much bigger clone is one base away. This chain uses TRBV4-2 with TRBJ2-7; 12 nucleotides match TRBD2. In germline, CDR1 is LGHNA, CDR2 YNFKEQ. CDR3 length: 17 residues. This CDR3 is CDSSQEPRTSGIHEQYF. The CDR3 DNA follows: TGTGACAGCAGCCAAGAGCCCCGGACTAGCGGGATCCACGAGCAGTACTTC.

V gene TRBV2 combines with J gene TRBJ2-1, with 13 bases matching TRBD2. This CDR3 region has 15 residues. Germline CDR1 and CDR2: SNHLY and FYNNEI. V gave up 4 bases and J gave up 6 bases; unmatched junction bases: 3. In nucleotides, the CDR3 is TGTGCCAGCAGTGGACTAGCGGGAGGAGTCAATGAGCAGTTCTTC. It translates to CASSGLAGGVNEQFF.

In this sample, this clonotype turned up a few times. The chain links TRBV5-1 to TRBJ1-4, with 9 bases fitting TRBD1. The ends lost 0 bases at V and 5 bases at J; junction bases unmatched: 5. The CDR3 has 16 amino acids. Germline V gene data show CDR1 as SGHRS and CDR2 as YFSETQ. The CDR3 reads CASSLAPGTGNEKLFF. DNA for the CDR3: TGCGCCAGCAGCTTGGCCCCCGGGACAGGGAATGAAAAACTGTTTTTT. The full variable domain, completed using reference TRBV5-1 and TRBJ1-4, is KAGVTQTPRYLIKTRGQQVTLSCSPISGHRSVSWYQQTPGQGLQFLFEYFSETQRNKGNFPGRFSGRQFSNSRSEMNVSTLELGDSALYLCASSLAPGTGNEKLFFGSGTQLSVL.

Notes on this clonotype: Here the CDR3 omits its conserved ending phenylalanine or tryptophan, so a read error is the likely source. The genes are TRBV11-1 and TRBJ1-1, with 7 bases lining up with TRBD1. The length of the CDR3 is 13 residues. Germline assignment: CDR1 SGHAT and CDR2 FQDESV (reference sequence). J gave up 6 bases and V 5 bases, and 6 bases lay outside the gene matches. The CDR3 sequence: CASSPGTAAEAFC. DNA for the CDR3: TGTGCCAGCAGCCCCGGGACAGCCGCTGAAGCTTTCTGT.

In regard to this clonotype: The junction shows a germline mismatch at one end, possibly a read error. The chain links TRBV5-1 to TRBJ2-7; TRBD1 agrees at 7 bases. Germline CDR1 and CDR2: SGHRS and YFSETQ. The CDR3 loop spans 16 amino acids. As DNA, the CDR3 is TGCGCCAGCAGCTTGGCCCAACAGGGGAGAGGATACGCGCAGTACTTC. The encoded protein is CASSLAQQGRGYAQYF.

CDR3 in DNA: TGTGCCAGCAGACTTGAGGTTGGCTACACCTTC. Encoded protein: CASRLEVGYTF. The genes are TRBV2 and TRBJ1-2; D call uncertain. Trimming left V 6 bases short and J 7 bases short, with 9 bases between. The CDR3 sequence is 11 residues long. Germline CDR1 and CDR2: SNHLY and FYNNEI.

With respect to this clonotype: The junction differs from germline at one of its ends, possibly a read error. This chain connects TRBV4-2 to TRBJ2-7, with 7 bases that match TRBD1. Germline CDR1 LGHNA, CDR2 YNFKEQ. The CDR3 is made up of 15 amino acids. CDR3 protein: CASSQDLAGGGPTGF. The CDR3 nucleotides read TGTGCCAGCAGCCAGGATCTGGCAGGGGGTGGGCCTACGGGCTTC.

For this clonotype: This may arise from a read error, as a much more abundant clone is one base away. The chain uses TRBV5-4 and TRBJ2-1; D might be TRBD2 (6 bases). V lost 4 bases and J 0 bases, leaving 14 bases between the germline ends. The V gene's germline CDR1 is SGHNT and CDR2 YYREEE (reference sequence). This CDR3 is built from 16 residues. In DNA, the CDR3 is TGTGCCAGCAGCCCTGAAGGGAGGAGCTCCTACAATGAGCAGTTCTTC. Translated: CASSPEGRSSYNEQFF.

The chain employs TRBV11-2 and TRBJ2-3; D possibly uses TRBD1 or TRBD2 (5 bases each). The V and J ends lost 6 bases and 0 bases respectively, with 13 bases between them. The CDR3 has 15 amino acids. Germline CDR1 reads SGHAT; CDR2 reads FQNNGV. The CDR3 nucleotides read TGTGCCAGCAGATTATGGGGCGGGAGCACAGATACGCAGTATTTT. Amino acids: CASRLWGGSTDTQYF.

This clonotype was recorded many times. This chain uses TRBV4-1 with TRBJ2-1, with D uncertain. The germline V and J ends were trimmed by 2 bases and 2 bases, with 13 bases remaining between them. The length of the CDR3 is 16 residues. Germline assignment: CDR1 MGHRA and CDR2 YSYEKL. CDR3 sequence reads: CASSQPTGVTYNEQFF. In DNA form, the CDR3 reads TGCGCCAGCAGCCAACCCACGGGTGTGACCTACAATGAGCAGTTCTTC.